The 23 T cell receptor beta chains below were found in one sample sequenced in a study of cytomegalovirus exposure and HLA in healthy donors. In the PCR, 60 Vbeta and 13 Jbeta primers were used. Profiled with immunoSEQ multiplex PCR; TCRdb holds only in-frame clones, not every one. The sample comprises about 92,000 clones, less than 70% of which are singletons, and about 2.9% rests with the top ten. The sequencing sample was made of PBMCs. The source is a man aged 50 or older in good health and CMV-seronegative.

CDR3 sequence reads: CASSMRASYNEQFF. For the CDR3, the DNA is TGTGCCAGTAGTATGAGGGCGAGCTACAATGAGCAGTTCTTC. The chain combines TRBV19 with TRBJ2-1; tentative D call: TRBD2 (5 bases). The length of the CDR3 is 14 residues. Germline V gives CDR1 LNHDA, CDR2 SQIVND (reference sequence). Trimming took 3 bases from V and 3 from J, leaving 9 bases between them.

J is TRBJ2-1 and V is TRBV9; 9 nucleotides line up with TRBD2. The CDR3 covers 14 residues. The ends lost 5 bases at V and 2 bases at J; junction bases unmatched: 2. Germline V lookup: CDR1 SGDLS, CDR2 YYNGEE. CDR3 sequence: CASSLAGTYNEQFF. CDR3 DNA: TGTGCCAGCAGTCTAGCGGGGACCTACAATGAGCAGTTCTTC.

The chain employs TRBV7-8 and TRBJ2-7; D possibly corresponds to TRBD1 (5 bases). CDR3 length: 14 residues. Trimming pared 2 bases from V and 2 bases from J, leaving 10 bases between. Germline loops: CDR1 SGHVS, CDR2 FQNEAQ. The CDR3 DNA is TGTGCCAGCAGCTTAATCCAGGGCCCCTACGAGCAGTACGTC. Its protein product is CASSLIQGPYEQYV.

The rearrangement links TRBV11-2 to TRBJ2-7; 11 bases are shared with TRBD2. With 5 bases clipped from V and 3 bases from J, the junction kept 9 bases outside the gene matches. Germline loops: CDR1 SGHAT, CDR2 FQNNGV. This CDR3 is 16 amino acids long. This chain's CDR3 is CASSRLGTSGYYEQYF. The CDR3, as DNA: TGTGCCAGCAGCCGACTTGGGACTAGCGGCTACTACGAGCAGTACTTC.

Points on this clone: In this CDR3 the conserved last residue, phenylalanine or tryptophan, is missing, so a read error is likely. Because the CDR3's place on the DNA is in doubt, the DNA is left out and the CDR3 is given as listed by TCRdb. The chain joins TRBV6-6 to TRBJ1-2; TRBD1, the table's D call, was not compared with the DNA. Germline V gene lookup returns CDR1 MNHNY and CDR2 SVGAGI (reference sequence). The CDR3 has 12 amino acids, counting both end residues. The CDR3 protein is CASSKPGGGYTV.

The chain recombines TRBV5-1 with TRBJ1-1; 7 bases align to TRBD1. V lost 0 bases and J lost 1; bases outside the gene matches: 6. The CDR3 spans 16 residues. Germline V CDR1 and CDR2: SGHRS, YFSETQ. This chain's CDR3 is CASSLAATGWNTEAFF. The CDR3 bases are TGCGCCAGCAGCTTGGCCGCGACAGGGTGGAACACTGAAGCTTTCTTT.

The rearrangement uses TRBV5-1 and TRBJ2-1, with no clear D. The germline V gene encodes CDR1 SGHRS and CDR2 YFSETQ. The V and J ends lost 4 bases and 0 bases respectively, with 8 bases between them. The CDR3 is 14 amino acids. Here the CDR3 DNA reads TGCGCCAGCAGCCGCGTCCCCTCCTACAATGAGCAGTTCTTC. Protein product: CASSRVPSYNEQFF.

This rearrangement joins TRBV18 to TRBJ2-7; 14 bases map to TRBD2. The CDR3 runs to 17 residues. V shed 6 bases and J 7 bases; nucleotides not matched to a gene: 14. CDR1 KGHSH and CDR2 LQKENI come from the germline V gene. The CDR3 is CASSPMTGLAGAREQYV. The CDR3 coding sequence is TGTGCCAGCTCCCCCATGACGGGACTAGCGGGAGCCCGAGAGCAGTACGTC.

This clone was counted ten times or more. The CDR3 loop reads CASSSLRRLAGGPYEQYV. Written as DNA, the CDR3 is TGTGCCAGCAGTTCGCTCCGAAGACTAGCGGGAGGGCCCTACGAGCAGTACGTC. This chain connects TRBV28 to TRBJ2-7; 14 positions agree with TRBD2. The V gene's germline CDR1 is MDHEN and CDR2 SYDVKM. J gave up 2 bases and V 4 bases, and 10 bases lay outside the gene matches. The CDR3 length is 18 residues.

This chain joins TRBV9 and TRBJ2-1; a weak D match, TRBD2 (6 bases). Germline CDR1 and CDR2: SGDLS and YYNGEE. The CDR3 extends over 13 amino acids. V was shortened by 1 base and J by 8 bases, with 10 bases between the two germline ends. DNA for the CDR3: TGTGCCAGCAGCGTAACTAGCATCGATGAGCAGTTCTTC. Amino acid sequence: CASSVTSIDEQFF.

This chain links TRBV19 with TRBJ2-2; D is unresolved. The germline CDR1 and CDR2 sequences are LNHDA and SQIVND (reference sequence). V was cut by 11 bases and J by 4 bases, with 17 bases left in between. There are 14 residues in the CDR3. CDR3 sequence: CASPGPGGTGELFF. CDR3 nucleotide sequence: TGTGCCTCCCCTGGCCCCGGCGGCACCGGGGAGCTGTTTTTT.

This clone was seen more than once but under ten times. CDR3 loop: CASSLAGQVDPAFF. CDR3 in DNA: TGTGCCAGCAGCTTGGCCGGACAGGTGGATCCAGCTTTCTTT. V gene TRBV5-4 combines with J gene TRBJ1-1; 7 positions agree with TRBD1. CDR1 and CDR2 from the germline V gene are SGHNT and YYREEE (reference sequence). The CDR3 consists of 14 residues. Trimming took 0 bases from V and 10 from J; bases not matched to a gene: 9.

The chain couples TRBV18 to TRBJ2-6, with TRBD1 identical over 10 bases. The V segment lost 1 base and the J segment 0 bases; nucleotides outside the gene matches: 0. CDR1 and CDR2 (germline): KGHSH, LQKENI. This CDR3 is built from 17 residues. CDR3 loop: CASSPRTGGSGANVLTF. The DNA of the CDR3 is TGTGCCAGCTCACCACGGACAGGGGGCTCTGGGGCCAACGTCCTGACTTTC.

This chain joins TRBV18 and TRBJ1-1; the D gene is possibly TRBD1 (5 bases). The length of the CDR3 is 14 residues. Germline V gene lookup returns CDR1 KGHSH and CDR2 LQKENI. Trimming pared 2 bases from V and 0 bases from J, leaving 7 bases between. The CDR3 spells CASSPGALNTEAFF. The CDR3 DNA sequence: TGTGCCAGCTCACCAGGGGCGTTGAACACTGAAGCTTTCTTT.

The chain carries TRBV10-3 and TRBJ1-5; D uncertain. The V and J ends lost 3 bases and 0 bases respectively, with 12 bases between them. Per the germline V gene, CDR1 is ENHRY and CDR2 is SYGVKD. The CDR3 contains 16 residues. CDR3 nucleotide sequence: TGTGCCATCAGTGACGGTCTAGCCTATAGCAATCAGCCCCAGCATTTT. This codes for CAISDGLAYSNQPQHF.

This chain connects TRBV28 to TRBJ2-7; D is unclear. The V end lost 5 bases, the J end lost 1 base, and 18 bases lay between the germline ends. The V gene's germline CDR1 is MDHEN and CDR2 SYDVKM. The CDR3 is 16 residues long. The CDR3 reads CASSPQAGSKSYEQYF. The DNA of the CDR3 is TGTGCCAGCAGTCCCCAGGCAGGTAGTAAGTCCTACGAGCAGTACTTC.

This chain links TRBV6-6 with TRBJ2-3; D uncertain. The CDR3 extends over 12 amino acids. The ends were cut back, 6 bases at V and 6 bases at J, with 10 bases in the middle. Germline V lookup: CDR1 MNHNY, CDR2 SVGAGI (reference sequence). The CDR3 here is CASSLTVDTQYF. CDR3 sequence (DNA): TGTGCCAGCAGCCTTACAGTGGATACGCAGTATTTT.

Turning to this clone: A single base is all that separates this from a far larger clone, so a read error is likely. In nucleotides, the CDR3 is TGTGCCAGCAGTGAATCGAGCCAGGGGGCAGATACGCAGTATTTT. It yields the protein CASSESSQGADTQYF. This chain connects TRBV6-4 to TRBJ2-3; TRBD1 aligns across 7 bases. J gave up 4 bases and V 3 bases, and 7 bases lay outside the gene matches. The CDR3 totals 15 residues. Germline V gene sequence: CDR1 MRHNA, CDR2 SNTAGT.

V usage is TRBV6-1 and J usage is TRBJ1-6; D gene ambiguous. This CDR3 is built from 13 residues. Trimming left V 6 bases short and J 11 bases short, with 14 bases between. CDR1 is MNHNS, CDR2 SASEGT, per germline. In DNA form, the CDR3 reads TGTGCCAGCAGCCGAGGTCGCATAACACCCCTCCACTTT. Translated, it gives CASSRGRITPLHF.

The chain uses TRBV11-2 and TRBJ1-1, with a weak D call TRBD1 (5 bases). Germline V CDR1 and CDR2: SGHAT, FQNNGV. V gave up 2 bases and J gave up 10 bases, with 23 bases separating them. The CDR3 runs 16 residues. This chain's CDR3 is CASSLPRFLPGQLAFF. The CDR3 DNA reads TGTGCCAGCAGCTTACCCCGCTTCCTTCCAGGGCAGTTAGCTTTCTTT.

In this sample, this clone turned up a few times. This chain joins TRBV30 and TRBJ1-2, with TRBD1 as a possible D gene (6 bases). From germline, CDR1 is GTSNPN and CDR2 SVGIG (reference sequence). The V end was cut by 1 base, the J end by 1 base, with 10 bases between. The CDR3 consists of 14 residues. The CDR3 region has the DNA TGTGCCTGGAGTGGAACAGGGTTTAACTATGGCTACACCTTC. Its translation: CAWSGTGFNYGYTF. The variable domain in full, with the rest retrieved from reference TRBV30 and TRBJ1-2, is SQTIHQWPATLVQPVGSPLSLECTVEGTSNPNLYWYRQAAGRGLQLLFYSVGIGQISSEVPQNLSASRPQDRQFILSSKKLLLSDSGFYLCAWSGTGFNYGYTFGSGTRLTVV.

This clone was recorded a few times. The V gene is TRBV7-2, the J gene TRBJ2-7; 9 positions match TRBD2. The CDR3 runs 14 residues. The trim removed 5 bases at V and 7 bases at J, leaving 9 bases unmatched. From germline, CDR1 is SGHTA and CDR2 FQGNSA. The CDR3 nucleotides are TGTGCCAGCAGCGAATATAGCGGGGGTGGGGAGCAGTACTTC. It is translated as CASSEYSGGGEQYF. Full variable domain (rest looked up from reference TRBV7-2 and TRBJ2-7): GAGVSQSPSNKVTEKGKDVELRCDPISGHTALYWYRQSLGQGLEFLIYFQGNSAPDKSGLPSDRFSAERTGGSVSTLTIQRTQQEDSAVYLCASSEYSGGGEQYFGPGTRLTVT.

This chain connects TRBV10-3 to TRBJ2-7; a possible D gene is TRBD1 (5 bases). The germline V gene has CDR1 ENHRY and CDR2 SYGVKD. Deletions cut 4 bases from V and 1 base from J, with 11 bases between. The CDR3 sequence is 14 residues long. The CDR3 DNA is TGTGCCATCAGTGCTGGCTACAGGTCCTACGAGCAGTACGTC. Protein: CAISAGYRSYEQYV.